This record concerns one TCR beta chain sequence. The antigen is undetermined. The data originate from a study of T cell repertoires in cytomegalovirus infection. Turning to the study itself: In public TCR beta signatures, there were indications of both CMV infection and matching HLA type. Study-wide findings and caveats: CMV-specific HLA-C-restricted TCR beta clonotypes dominated the ex vivo response.

MiXCR, run by TCRdb on the reads, gives a single entry per CDR3 protein. Among around 270,000 distinct CDR3 sequences, approximately 8.3% were seen once, and the ten largest hold approximately 16%. V was pared by 1 base and J by 4 bases, with 15 bases between. This CDR3 has 16 amino acids. Germline CDR1 reads KGHDR; CDR2 reads SFDVKD. The clonotype originates from a human donor in good health (CMV status not recorded). Some clones in this sample may be carry-over from other donors' samples. Sequencing was carried out using PBMCs. The chain uses TRBV24-1 and TRBJ1-1; D gene uncertain. Here the CDR3 reads CATSDFPILGSTEAFF. The CDR3 DNA follows: TGTGCCACCAGTGATTTCCCTATCTTGGGGAGCACTGAAGCTTTCTTT.